Here is one TCR beta chain with its context. This sample is drawn from a study of cytomegalovirus exposure and HLA in healthy donors. Study in general: The same platform was used for the roughly 120 validation repertoires as for the 650 to 800 first-cohort repertoires, as reported in a later analysis.

Only in-frame clones appear in the TCRdb table, and some are missing; sequencing was by immunoSEQ multiplex PCR. Here the sample spans 140,000 to 150,000 clones, roughly nine tenths being singletons. Germline V gene data show CDR1 as SGDLS and CDR2 as YYNGEE. V lost 4 bases, J lost 5 bases, and 9 bases stayed unmatched. This CDR3 has 14 amino acids. The chain recombines TRBV9 with TRBJ2-7; 7 nucleotides match TRBD1. This TCR came from a man between 18 and 35 years old in good health and CMV-seronegative. The sample was PBMCs. DNA of the CDR3: TGTGCCAGCAGCTCTACTTACAGGGGCAACGAGCAGTACTTC. Amino acids: CASSSTYRGNEQYF.